The next 30 T cell receptor beta chains were all read from a single sample in a study of blood T cell repertoires in COVID-19. Measured with immunoSEQ multiplex PCR; TCRdb has only the in-frame clones, and not every one. The table includes 35,000 or so clones, 88% detected once. The source material was peripheral blood. These receptors were collected from a human donor in a cohort sampled during active COVID-19.

This chain connects TRBV19 to TRBJ2-2, with 9 bases fitting TRBD1. The CDR3 is 15 residues long. Germline loops: CDR1 LNHDA, CDR2 SQIVND (reference sequence). With V trimmed by 8 bases and J by 6 bases, 10 bases remained unmatched. The CDR3 loop is CASGQGTGRSGELFF. CDR3 nucleotides: TGTGCCAGTGGGCAGGGGACAGGGAGATCCGGGGAGCTGTTTTTT.

The DNA of the CDR3 is TGTGCCAGCTCACCCACTAGCTCCTACAATGAGCAGTTCTTC. This sequence encodes CASSPTSSYNEQFF. This chain links TRBV18 with TRBJ2-1, with D tentatively TRBD2 (5 bases). The CDR3 runs 14 residues. Trimming left V 3 bases short and J 0 bases short, with 6 bases between. CDR1 is KGHSH and CDR2 is LQKENI in the germline V gene. The entire variable domain, with the rest obtained from reference TRBV18 and TRBJ2-1, is as follows: NAGVMQNPRHLVRRRGQEARLRCSPMKGHSHVYWYRQLPEEGLKFMVYLQKENIIDESGMPKERFSAEFPKEGPSILRIQQVVRGDSAAYFCASSPTSSYNEQFFGPGTRLTVL.

DNA for the CDR3: TGTGCCAGCAGTTTCCCGGGACTAGCGGCTCGCGGTACGCAGTATTTT. It specifies CASSFPGLAARGTQYF. The gene calls are TRBV28 and TRBJ2-3, with 11 positions matching TRBD2. J lost 8 bases, V lost 3 bases, and 10 bases had no gene match. Germline V gives CDR1 MDHEN, CDR2 SYDVKM. The CDR3 is 16 residues long.

This chain connects TRBV5-6 to TRBJ2-7; no reliable D call. Germline CDR1 reads SGHDT; CDR2 reads YYEEEE. V dropped 0 bases and J dropped 4 bases, with 8 bases sitting between them. The CDR3 length is 13 residues. CDR3 in DNA: TGTGCCAGCAGCTTGGATCCCCCTTACGAGCAGTACTTC. This codes for CASSLDPPYEQYF.

The chain couples TRBV6-5 to TRBJ1-1, with D perhaps matching TRBD1 (6 bases). The CDR3 has 11 amino acids. V was trimmed by 4 bases and J by 8 bases, leaving 8 bases between them. The germline CDR1 and CDR2 sequences are MNHEY and SVGAGI. The CDR3 bases are TGTGCCAGCAGTTCAGGGACAGAAGCTTTCTTT. This translates into CASSSGTEAFF.

V is TRBV23-1 and J is TRBJ2-5; TRBD1 agrees at 7 bases. TRBV23-1 carries the ORF label, with uncertain function. CDR3 length: 15 amino acids. V trimming: 6 bases; J trimming: 3 bases; junction bases outside the gene matches: 10. The DNA for the CDR3 is TGCGCCAGCAGCCCTGGGGGACAGATCAAAGAGACCCAGTACTTC. Residues: CASSPGGQIKETQYF.

Details on this clone: Other DNA sequences in this sample translate to the same CDR3. The CDR3 sequence is CASDQGSGNTIYF. CDR3 sequence (DNA): TGTGCCAGCGACCAGGGTTCTGGAAACACCATATATTTT. The rearrangement uses TRBV19 and TRBJ1-3, with D possibly matching TRBD1 (5 bases). From germline, CDR1 is LNHDA and CDR2 SQIVND (reference sequence). This CDR3 is 13 amino acids long. Trimming stripped 9 bases from V and 1 base from J, with 10 bases between.

In its sample, this clone ranks as medium-sized. This chain joins TRBV29-1 and TRBJ1-2; perhaps TRBD1 as D (5 bases). The germline V and J ends were trimmed by 3 bases and 4 bases, with 9 bases remaining between them. CDR3 length: 12 residues. Germline values: CDR1 SQVTM, CDR2 ANQGSEA. The CDR3 is CSVEGDSYGYTF. The CDR3 DNA is TGCAGCGTTGAGGGGGACTCCTATGGCTACACCTTC.

The chain has TRBV5-1 and TRBJ2-3; D gene uncertain. V lost 4 bases and J lost 2, with 8 bases in between. CDR1 and CDR2 (germline): SGHRS, YFSETQ. There are 13 residues in the CDR3. The CDR3 sequence: CASSHSYTDTQYF. The CDR3 DNA is TGCGCCAGCAGCCACAGCTACACAGATACGCAGTATTTT.

V usage is TRBV11-3 and J usage is TRBJ2-1; 9 bases map to TRBD2. The CDR3 runs to 15 residues. Germline V gene lookup returns CDR1 SGHNT and CDR2 YENEEA. J gave up 0 bases and V 6 bases, and 3 bases lay outside the gene matches. The CDR3 sequence is CASSIAGASYNEQFF. The CDR3 nucleotides read TGTGCCAGCAGTATAGCGGGAGCCTCCTACAATGAGCAGTTCTTC.

This rearrangement joins TRBV4-1 to TRBJ2-4; 10 bases are a match to TRBD1. Per germline, CDR1 MGHRA and CDR2 YSYEKL. V was pared by 3 bases and J by 6 bases, with 5 bases of the junction left unmatched. This CDR3 has 15 amino acids. The CDR3 here is CASSQGTGEGNIQYF. The CDR3 DNA sequence: TGCGCCAGCAGCCAGGGGACAGGGGAGGGAAACATTCAGTACTTC.

This clone is a singleton in its sample. The V call is TRBV27, the J call TRBJ2-3; 11 bases are a match to TRBD2. Losses at the gene ends were 6 bases for V and 4 bases for J; bases not matched to a gene: 6. The CDR3 totals 15 residues. CDR1 MNHEY and CDR2 SMNVEV come from the germline V gene (reference sequence). The CDR3 protein is CASRVPGLAADTQYF. The CDR3 coding sequence is TGTGCCAGCAGGGTTCCGGGACTAGCGGCAGATACGCAGTATTTT.

This sequence joins TRBV4-1 and TRBJ2-7, with a weak D call TRBD1 (7 bases). Per germline, CDR1 MGHRA and CDR2 YSYEKL. The length of the CDR3 is 16 residues. Deletions cut 0 bases from V and 6 bases from J, with 18 bases between. CDR3 DNA: TGCGCCAGCAGCCAAGAGGGTCCCCAGGGGGGAAGCGAGCAGTACTTC. Translating it yields CASSQEGPQGGSEQYF.

J is TRBJ2-2 and V is TRBV7-2, with D unresolved. Trimming stripped 2 bases from V and 1 base from J, with 14 bases between. This CDR3 spans 17 amino acids. Germline CDR1 and CDR2: SGHTA and FQGNSA. CDR3: CASSLLGGSQNTGELFF. The CDR3 DNA follows: TGTGCCAGCAGCTTACTAGGCGGATCACAGAACACCGGGGAGCTGTTTTTT.

The J gene is TRBJ2-5, the V gene TRBV11-3, with 12 bases matching TRBD1. This CDR3 region has 14 residues. J was trimmed by 4 bases and V by 4 bases; bases with no gene match: 1. Germline CDR1 reads SGHNT; CDR2 reads YENEEA. DNA of the CDR3: TGTGCCAGCAGCTCGGGACAGGGGGCAGAGACCCAGTACTTC. Encoded protein: CASSSGQGAETQYF.

The V and J genes are TRBV6-5 and TRBJ2-7, with D perhaps matching TRBD2 (5 bases). The germline V and J ends were trimmed by 0 bases and 5 bases, with 17 bases remaining between them. This CDR3 is 16 amino acids long. In germline, CDR1 is MNHEY, CDR2 SVGAGI. Written as DNA, the CDR3 is TGTGCCAGCAGTTACTCCCCCCGCGGGTACCCCCACGAGCAGTACTTC. It yields the protein CASSYSPRGYPHEQYF.

This chain connects TRBV4-1 to TRBJ1-2, with D perhaps TRBD1 (6 bases). Trimming removed 1 base from V and 2 bases from J, with 11 bases in between. This CDR3 region has 15 residues. Germline lookup yields CDR1 MGHRA and CDR2 YSYEKL. The CDR3 protein is CASSQVAGVNYGYTF. In DNA, the CDR3 is TGCGCCAGCAGCCAAGTTGCAGGGGTAAACTATGGCTACACCTTC.

This chain uses TRBV11-2 with TRBJ1-5, with D perhaps matching TRBD1 (6 bases). CDR3 length equals 16 residues. The V gene's germline CDR1 is SGHAT and CDR2 FQNNGV. V was cut by 1 base and J by 6 bases, with 16 bases left in between. The CDR3 sequence is CASSLGLRGPSQPQHF. Here the CDR3 DNA reads TGTGCCAGCAGCTTAGGCCTCAGGGGCCCCTCTCAGCCCCAGCATTTT.

The chain combines TRBV7-8 with TRBJ2-5, with TRBD1 matching over 9 bases. CDR1 SGHVS and CDR2 FQNEAQ come from the germline V gene. CDR3 length: 16 residues. Unmatched junction bases numbered 9, after V lost 5 bases and J lost 2 bases. Here the CDR3 reads CASSIDTGGGQETQYF. In nucleotides, the CDR3 is TGTGCCAGCAGCATCGACACAGGGGGCGGGCAAGAGACCCAGTACTTC.

This clone has just a few counts. The J gene is TRBJ2-1, the V gene TRBV14; 13 nucleotides line up with TRBD2. The CDR3 consists of 18 residues. V dropped 0 bases and J dropped 9; count of bases not matched to a gene: 11. Looked up from germline, CDR1 is SGHDN and CDR2 is FVKESK. CDR3 sequence: CASSQEFSLAGGLGEQFF. The CDR3 DNA is TGTGCCAGCAGCCAAGAGTTCTCACTAGCGGGGGGGCTAGGTGAGCAGTTCTTC.

J is TRBJ2-7 and V is TRBV10-3; D might be TRBD1 (6 bases). The CDR3 sequence is 16 residues long. Germline CDR1 and CDR2: ENHRY and SYGVKD. Trimming removed 4 bases at V and 2 bases at J, with 18 bases between. CDR3 coding DNA: TGTGCCATCAGTGCAGTAACAGGGCTGTGGGCCTACGAGCAGTACTTC. Amino acids: CAISAVTGLWAYEQYF.

This sequence joins TRBV9 and TRBJ2-1; possibly TRBD2 for D (6 bases). The germline V gene encodes CDR1 SGDLS and CDR2 YYNGEE. The CDR3 has 15 amino acids. Trimming removed 6 bases at V and 8 bases at J, with 21 bases between. CDR3: CASKDPGNWGDEQFF. For the CDR3, the DNA is TGTGCCAGCAAAGATCCAGGGAACTGGGGGGATGAGCAGTTCTTC.

This clone was found once. The chain couples TRBV6-2 or TRBV6-3 to TRBJ1-4, with TRBD1 matching over 8 bases. The V gene end was trimmed by 5 bases and the J gene end by 5 bases; junction bases not matched to a gene: 10. The CDR3 has 16 amino acids. Germline lookup yields CDR1 MNHEY and CDR2 SVGEGT. For the CDR3, the DNA is TGTGCCAGCAGTGCCCCCCGGACAGGGCACAATGAAAAACTGTTTTTT. Its protein is CASSAPRTGHNEKLFF.

This chain joins TRBV5-1 and TRBJ1-2, with 8 bases that match TRBD1. Germline lookup yields CDR1 SGHRS and CDR2 YFSETQ. This CDR3 region has 15 residues. The V and J ends lost 5 bases and 6 bases, in that order; junction bases with no gene match: 12. CDR3 bases: TGCGCCAGCAGTGCCCAGGGGGCCGGGCCGGATGGCTACACCTTC. It yields the protein CASSAQGAGPDGYTF.

V gene TRBV18 combines with J gene TRBJ2-3, with no clear D. Germline V gene sequence: CDR1 KGHSH, CDR2 LQKENI. Trimming removed 5 bases from V and 1 base from J, with 7 bases in between. This CDR3 region has 13 residues. CDR3 sequence reads: CASSSSGTDTQYF. Here the CDR3 DNA reads TGTGCCAGCTCAAGCTCTGGCACAGATACGCAGTATTTT.

Only one count was recorded for this clone. V and J are TRBV6-2 or TRBV6-3 and TRBJ2-7; possibly TRBD2 for D (6 bases). Trimming took 7 bases from V and 9 from J, leaving 16 bases between them. CDR1 and CDR2 from the germline V gene are MNHEY and SVGEGT. The length of the CDR3 is 12 residues. The CDR3 region has the DNA TGTGCCAGCACCCCGGCGGGGACTGTGCAGTACTTC. Residues: CASTPAGTVQYF.

The rearrangement joins TRBV19 to TRBJ2-6; D ambiguous. CDR1 and CDR2 (germline): LNHDA, SQIVND (reference sequence). CDR3 length equals 17 residues. The germline V and J ends were trimmed by 4 bases and 0 bases, with 13 bases remaining between them. The CDR3 DNA follows: TGTGCCAGTAGTACCCGGGTTCGGCACTCTGGGGCCAACGTCCTGACTTTC. Translated, it gives CASSTRVRHSGANVLTF.

The J gene is TRBJ1-2, the V gene TRBV7-9; tentatively, D is TRBD1 (6 bases). Germline V lookup: CDR1 SEHNR, CDR2 FQNEAQ (reference sequence). The CDR3 is made up of 16 amino acids. Trimming cost V 3 bases and J 1 base, with 15 bases left between them. CDR3 in amino acids: CASSFQGMKGNYGYTF. The CDR3 nucleotides are TGTGCCAGCAGCTTTCAGGGGATGAAGGGTAACTATGGCTACACCTTC.

V and J are TRBV21-1 and TRBJ2-5; TRBD2 is the table's D call, not checked against the DNA. TRBV21-1 is flagged as a pseudogene. This CDR3 contains 18 residues. The CDR3: CASSKRFVISSLQETQYF. In nucleotides, the CDR3 is TGTGCCAGCAGCAAAAGGTTCGTTATCTCTAGCTTACAAGAGACCCAGTACTTC.

The rearrangement joins TRBV5-4 to TRBJ2-3; tentatively, D is TRBD2 (5 bases). Trimming shortened V by 1 base and J by 4 bases, and 7 bases separated the two germline ends. This CDR3 is 13 amino acids long. Per germline, CDR1 SGHNT and CDR2 YYREEE (reference sequence). The CDR3 DNA sequence: TGTGCCAGCAGCTTGACTAGTTCAGATACGCAGTATTTT. Encoded protein: CASSLTSSDTQYF.